Listed here are 30 T cell receptor beta chains from one sample, sequenced in a study of PD-L1 blockade in urothelial cancer. The method was immunoSEQ multiplex PCR; TCRdb's version includes in-frame clones alone and lacks a portion of them. Here the sample spans about 52,000 clones, roughly four fifths being singletons. Described time point: pretreatment peripheral blood. The starting material was PBMCs, obtained around atezolizumab (anti-PD-L1) treatment. Receptors originate from a man between 65 and 79 years old with urothelial cancer.

Here the CDR3 reads CASSWSGVQAQHF. The CDR3 DNA is TGTGCCAGCAGTTGGTCAGGGGTTCAAGCCCAGCATTTT. The V and J genes are TRBV2 and TRBJ1-5; maybe TRBD1 (6 bases). The CDR3 is 13 residues long. Germline V gene data show CDR1 as SNHLY and CDR2 as FYNNEI. Trimming took 5 bases from V and 11 from J, leaving 16 bases between them.

The chain uses TRBV7-9 and TRBJ2-7, with 9 bases matching TRBD1. CDR3 size: 14 residues. From germline, CDR1 is SEHNR and CDR2 FQNEAQ (reference sequence). V shed 5 bases and J 7 bases; nucleotides not matched to a gene: 9. CDR3: CASSIHRDREEQYF. Written as DNA, the CDR3 is TGTGCCAGCAGCATACACCGGGACAGGGAGGAGCAGTACTTC. The whole variable domain, filled in from reference TRBV7-9 and TRBJ2-7, reads DTGVSQNPRHKITKRGQNVTFRCDPISEHNRLYWYRQTLGQGPEFLTYFQNEAQLEKSRLLSDRFSAERPKGSFSTLEIQRTEQGDSAMYLCASSIHRDREEQYFGPGTRLTVT.

The J gene is TRBJ2-7, the V gene TRBV7-2, with 9 bases aligning to TRBD1. Germline-derived CDR1 and CDR2 are SGHTA and FQGNSA. This CDR3 is 15 amino acids long. The junction had 6 bases not matched to a gene; V was cut back by 3 bases and J by 3 bases. The CDR3 DNA is TGTGCCAGCAGCTTCTCGCAGGGACAGGGCTACGAGCAGTACTTC. Protein: CASSFSQGQGYEQYF.

The chain couples TRBV7-8 to TRBJ2-7; 8 positions match TRBD1. With V trimmed by 5 bases and J by 6 bases, 9 bases remained unmatched. CDR3 length: 14 amino acids. Germline CDR1 SGHVS, CDR2 FQNEAQ. The CDR3 DNA sequence: TGTGCCAGCAGCCCCTGGGCAGGGGGCTTCGAGCAGTACTTC. Protein sequence: CASSPWAGGFEQYF.

In this sample, this clone turned up a few times. CDR3 loop: CASSKYQTAQGAGELFF. The CDR3 DNA reads as TGTGCCAGCTCAAAATATCAAACGGCACAGGGTGCCGGGGAGCTGTTTTTT. This chain uses TRBV18 with TRBJ2-2; possibly TRBD1 for D (6 bases). The CDR3 loop spans 17 amino acids. V dropped 5 bases and J dropped 6 bases, with 22 bases sitting between them. The V gene's germline CDR1 is KGHSH and CDR2 LQKENI.

J is TRBJ1-5 and V is TRBV19, with TRBD1 identical over 8 bases. The V gene end was trimmed by 6 bases and the J gene end by 3 bases; junction bases not matched to a gene: 4. Germline-derived CDR1 and CDR2 are LNHDA and SQIVND (reference sequence). The CDR3 is 14 residues long. The CDR3 DNA reads TGTGCCAGTAGCTGGACAGGGTTCAATCAGCCCCAGCATTTT. Its protein product is CASSWTGFNQPQHF.

V is TRBV20-1 and J is TRBJ1-3; D gene uncertain. The CDR3 contains 11 residues. The V gene's germline CDR1 is DFQATT and CDR2 SNEGSKA (reference sequence). The V and J ends lost 5 bases and 0 bases respectively, with 2 bases between them. The CDR3 sequence is CSALSGNTIYF. The CDR3 region has the DNA TGCAGTGCTCTCTCTGGAAACACCATATATTTT.

The chain links TRBV18 to TRBJ1-2; 8 nucleotides line up with TRBD1. This CDR3 has 14 residues. The V segment lost 3 bases and the J segment 1 base; nucleotides outside the gene matches: 1. Per germline, CDR1 KGHSH and CDR2 LQKENI. CDR3 nucleotides: TGTGCCAGCTCACCGGGACAGGTTAACTATGGCTACACCTTC. Protein: CASSPGQVNYGYTF.

The V gene is TRBV30, the J gene TRBJ2-1, with D tentatively TRBD2 (5 bases). Trimming shortened V by 3 bases and J by 6 bases, and 15 bases separated the two germline ends. The CDR3 loop spans 14 amino acids. Germline CDR1 is GTSNPN and CDR2 is SVGIG (reference sequence). CDR3: CAWRDLGWSNEQFF. In DNA form, the CDR3 reads TGTGCCTGGAGGGACTTGGGGTGGAGCAATGAGCAGTTCTTC. The full variable domain, in which reference TRBV30 and TRBJ2-1 provide the parts outside the CDR3, is SQTIHQWPATLVQPVGSPLSLECTVEGTSNPNLYWYRQAAGRGLQLLFYSVGIGQISSEVPQNLSASRPQDRQFILSSKKLLLSDSGFYLCAWRDLGWSNEQFFGPGTRLTVL.

This clone has just one count. The V and J genes are TRBV19 and TRBJ2-5; D gene unclear. CDR1 and CDR2 (germline): LNHDA, SQIVND (reference sequence). This CDR3 has 14 amino acids. Trimming pared 1 base from V and 5 bases from J, leaving 11 bases between. DNA for the CDR3: TGTGCCAGTAGTATAGTAATTAGTGTGGAGACCCAGTACTTC. Translating it yields CASSIVISVETQYF.

V usage is TRBV6-1 and J usage is TRBJ2-7; TRBD1 agrees at 9 bases. This CDR3 is 16 amino acids long. V trimming: 3 bases; J trimming: 3 bases; junction bases outside the gene matches: 9. In germline, CDR1 is MNHNS, CDR2 SASEGT. CDR3 in amino acids: CASSDHRGREVYEQYF. In DNA, the CDR3 is TGTGCCAGCAGTGACCACAGGGGGCGAGAGGTCTACGAGCAGTACTTC.

The chain recombines TRBV19 with TRBJ1-2; 8 nucleotides align to TRBD1. After removal of 5 bases from V and 8 bases from J, the junction contained 10 bases not matched to a gene. In germline, CDR1 is LNHDA, CDR2 SQIVND (reference sequence). The CDR3 runs 14 residues. CDR3 bases: TGTGCCAGTAGTGGAACGACAGGGGCCGTCGGCTACACCTTC. Protein product: CASSGTTGAVGYTF.

The CDR3 nucleotides read TGCGCCAGCAGCTTGGATCTAACCTACGAGCAGTACTTC. Its protein product is CASSLDLTYEQYF. The chain employs TRBV5-1 and TRBJ2-7, with D unresolved. The CDR3 has 13 residues. The germline V gene has CDR1 SGHRS and CDR2 YFSETQ. Deletions cut 0 bases from V and 2 bases from J, with 6 bases between.

This sequence joins TRBV11-2 and TRBJ2-7; D possibly corresponds to TRBD2 (5 bases). V was pared by 0 bases and J by 2 bases, with 11 bases between. Germline V CDR1 and CDR2: SGHAT, FQNNGV. The CDR3 is made up of 15 amino acids. The CDR3 sequence is CASSLEGGRAYEQYF. For the CDR3, the DNA is TGTGCCAGCAGCTTAGAAGGCGGGCGTGCCTACGAGCAGTACTTC. The variable domain in full, with the rest retrieved from reference TRBV11-2 and TRBJ2-7, is EAGVAQSPRYKIIEKRQSVAFWCNPISGHATLYWYQQILGQGPKLLIQFQNNGVVDDSQLPKDRFSAERLKGVDSTLKIQPAKLEDSAVYLCASSLEGGRAYEQYFGPGTRLTVT.

CDR3 sequence reads: CASSFVQGAYEQFF. The CDR3 DNA reads TGTGCCAGCAGTTTCGTACAGGGGGCTTATGAGCAGTTCTTC. This chain links TRBV27 with TRBJ2-1; 9 nucleotides align to TRBD1. J was trimmed by 8 bases and V by 3 bases; bases with no gene match: 5. The CDR3 length is 14 residues. Germline assignment: CDR1 MNHEY and CDR2 SMNVEV (reference sequence).

This clone was recorded a few times. V is TRBV27 and J is TRBJ1-2; D perhaps matches TRBD1 (6 bases). CDR3 length: 13 amino acids. From germline, CDR1 is MNHEY and CDR2 SMNVEV (reference sequence). V shed 5 bases and J shed 6 bases, with 13 bases lying between them. The chain's CDR3 is CASSLRGNDGYTF. The DNA of the CDR3 is TGTGCCAGCAGTCTGAGGGGGAACGATGGCTACACCTTC.

This clone was seen a few times. As DNA, the CDR3 is TGTGCCAGCAGCCAAGACAAGAGTGAAGCTTTCTTT. Residues: CASSQDKSEAFF. The chain carries TRBV4-2 and TRBJ1-1; D ambiguous. The germline CDR1 and CDR2 sequences are LGHNA and YNFKEQ. V was clipped by 0 bases and J by 7 bases, with 6 bases between them. This CDR3 is built from 12 residues.

The V and J genes are TRBV6-1 and TRBJ2-5; D is unclear. V lost 6 bases, J lost 1 base, and 12 bases lay in between. In germline, CDR1 is MNHNS, CDR2 SASEGT. The CDR3 is 14 residues long. CDR3 sequence: CASSRAWSQETQYF. The CDR3 DNA reads TGTGCCAGCAGCCGAGCTTGGTCCCAAGAGACCCAGTACTTC.

Note on this clone: Other DNA sequences in the sample encode the same CDR3. This chain joins TRBV28 and TRBJ2-2; 14 bases match TRBD2. V lost 0 bases to trimming and J lost 8 bases; unmatched junction nucleotides: 5. The CDR3 spans 17 residues. CDR1 is MDHEN, CDR2 SYDVKM, per germline. The CDR3 nucleotides are TGTGCCAGCAGTTTATGGAGACTAGCGGGAGGGCCTGGGGAGCTGTTTTTT. This codes for CASSLWRLAGGPGELFF.

This sequence joins TRBV7-9 and TRBJ1-2; no definite D call. The CDR3 sequence is 12 residues long. Trimming cost V 2 bases and J 6 bases, with 7 bases left between them. Germline CDR1 is SEHNR and CDR2 is FQNEAQ (reference sequence). The CDR3 coding sequence is TGTGCCAGCAGCTTAAGCCGGGATGGCTACACCTTC. This gives the protein CASSLSRDGYTF.

The V gene is TRBV5-4, the J gene TRBJ2-7; a possible D gene is TRBD2 (7 bases). V was trimmed by 4 bases and J by 4 bases, leaving 18 bases between them. CDR3 length: 15 residues. Germline CDR1 reads SGHNT; CDR2 reads YYREEE (reference sequence). The DNA for the CDR3 is TGTGCCAGCAGCCCGGGGGGCGGGAGTAGATACGAGCAGTACTTC. Protein: CASSPGGGSRYEQYF.

CDR3 nucleotide sequence: TGCGCCAGCAGCCAGTCTTATAATTCACCCCTCCACTTT. Encoded protein: CASSQSYNSPLHF. The genes are TRBV4-3 and TRBJ1-6, with D unresolved. Germline V gives CDR1 LGHNA, CDR2 YSLEER. Trimming stripped 3 bases from V and 4 bases from J, with 4 bases between. The CDR3 is 13 residues long.

The chain employs TRBV18 and TRBJ2-3; 7 bases map to TRBD1. The V and J ends lost 2 bases and 5 bases, in that order; junction bases with no gene match: 4. The CDR3 consists of 14 residues. Germline V gene lookup returns CDR1 KGHSH and CDR2 LQKENI. CDR3 sequence reads: CASSPEQGKDTQYF. The CDR3 DNA reads as TGTGCCAGCTCACCAGAACAGGGGAAAGATACGCAGTATTTT.

The chain employs TRBV27 and TRBJ1-1; 9 positions match TRBD1. The CDR3 covers 15 residues. CDR1 is MNHEY, CDR2 SMNVEV, per germline (reference sequence). J was trimmed by 6 bases and V by 1 base; bases with no gene match: 6. CDR3 amino acids: CASSLLGTGTSEAFF. The CDR3 nucleotides read TGTGCCAGCAGTTTATTGGGGACAGGGACGTCTGAAGCTTTCTTT.

This sequence joins TRBV5-1 and TRBJ2-7; 9 bases align to TRBD1. V dropped 0 bases and J dropped 3; count of bases not matched to a gene: 1. Germline V gene sequence: CDR1 SGHRS, CDR2 YFSETQ. This CDR3 region has 14 residues. The CDR3 DNA reads as TGCGCCAGCAGCTTGGGGGGACAGGGCTACGAGCAGTACTTC. This sequence encodes CASSLGGQGYEQYF.

The chain employs TRBV29-1 and TRBJ1-1; D not certain. V was pared by 4 bases and J by 0 bases, with 9 bases between. The CDR3 extends over 13 amino acids. CDR1 SQVTM and CDR2 ANQGSEA come from the germline V gene. The CDR3 coding sequence is TGCAGCGTTGGCGAAGACATGAACACTGAAGCTTTCTTT. Translation gives CSVGEDMNTEAFF.

The chain couples TRBV9 to TRBJ2-2; 8 bases match TRBD2. V gave up 2 bases and J gave up 5 bases; unmatched junction bases: 8. The CDR3 contains 16 residues. CDR1 is SGDLS and CDR2 is YYNGEE in the germline V gene. The CDR3 bases are TGTGCCAGCAGCGTGAGACTAGCGCGGGGGACCGGGGAGCTGTTTTTT. Translating it yields CASSVRLARGTGELFF.

J is TRBJ1-6 and V is TRBV4-3; D is possibly TRBD1 (5 bases). The V and J ends lost 4 bases and 8 bases respectively, with 18 bases between them. The CDR3 has 16 residues. Germline-derived CDR1 and CDR2 are LGHNA and YSLEER. CDR3 in amino acids: CASSRDSQGRDSPLHF. In nucleotides, the CDR3 is TGCGCCAGCAGCCGAGACAGCCAGGGAAGGGATTCACCCCTCCACTTT.

V and J are TRBV7-9 and TRBJ2-7; TRBD1 matches at 10 bases. The CDR3 length is 14 residues. Germline V gives CDR1 SEHNR, CDR2 FQNEAQ (reference sequence). Trimming removed 3 bases from V and 4 bases from J; junction bases left unmatched: 3. The CDR3 bases are TGTGCCAGCAGCTTTGGACAGGGGGAATACGAGCAGTACTTC. This translates into CASSFGQGEYEQYF.

The chain has TRBV19 and TRBJ1-1; TRBD1 is a possible D gene (5 bases). Germline values: CDR1 LNHDA, CDR2 SQIVND (reference sequence). This CDR3 comprises 13 residues. Trimming cost V 5 bases and J 2 bases, with 9 bases left between them. The CDR3 loop is CASSFQGNTEAFF. Here the CDR3 DNA reads TGTGCCAGTAGTTTTCAGGGAAACACTGAAGCTTTCTTT. The full variable domain, completed using reference TRBV19 and TRBJ1-1, is DGGITQSPKYLFRKEGQNVTLSCEQNLNHDAMYWYRQDPGQGLRLIYYSQIVNDFQKGDIAEGYSVSREKKESFPLTVTSAQKNPTAFYLCASSFQGNTEAFFGQGTRLTVV.